A selection of T cell receptor beta chains follows, all from one sample in a study of cytomegalovirus exposure and HLA in healthy donors. Libraries were prepared by immunoSEQ multiplex PCR; TCRdb keeps only in-frame clonotypes and omits some of them. The repertoire consists of 200,000 to 250,000 clones, with under 90% occurring once and the leading ten covering 1.3%. The specimen was PBMCs. The origin of the receptors is a human donor in good health. The CDR3 runs from the conserved cysteine through the conserved F or W. A D gene is named only where the DNA matches it firmly. For some rows the clone size is stated as once, few or many, or as a class when expanded; others skip it.

D	size	J	V	CDR3	DNA
TRBD1	.	TRBJ1-1	TRBV2	CASSPGQVMPEAFF	TGTGCCAGCAGCCCCGGACAGGTCATGCCTGAAGCTTTCTTT
TRBD1	.	TRBJ2-7	TRBV2	CASIRTGGATYEQYF	TGTGCCAGCATCCGAACAGGGGGCGCAACCTACGAGCAGTACTTC
TRBD2	.	TRBJ2-1	TRBV7-3	CASSLNGAGGAYNEQFF	TGTGCCAGCAGCTTAAACGGGGCGGGAGGGGCATACAATGAGCAGTTCTTC
TRBD2	few	TRBJ2-7	TRBV7-9	CASSDGRASSYEQYF	TGTGCCAGCAGCGACGGGAGGGCCAGCTCCTACGAGCAGTACTTC
TRBD2	.	TRBJ2-3	TRBV10-3	CAISFSGMADTQYF	TGTGCCATCAGCTTTAGCGGGATGGCAGATACGCAGTATTTT
TRBD1	few	TRBJ1-5	TRBV5-8	CASSLATGTGNQPQHF	TGTGCCAGCAGCTTGGCCACAGGGACAGGGAATCAGCCCCAGCATTTT
TRBD2	.	TRBJ2-7	TRBV19	CASSWEAGVGFYEQYF	TGTGCCAGTAGTTGGGAAGCGGGAGTTGGTTTCTACGAGCAGTACTTC
.	.	TRBJ2-3	TRBV6-5	CASSYHYTDTQYF	TGTGCCAGCAGTTACCACTACACAGATACGCAGTATTTT
.	.	TRBJ2-5	TRBV11-3	CASSLGTRGPQETQYF	TGTGCCAGCAGCTTAGGTACACGCGGTCCACAAGAGACCCAGTACTTC
.	once	TRBJ2-3	TRBV25-1	CASISDTQYF	TGTGCCAGCATCTCGGATACGCAGTATTTT
TRBD2	.	TRBJ2-7	TRBV30	CAWSVRLAGANYEQYF	TGTGCCTGGAGTGTACGACTAGCGGGAGCAAACTACGAGCAGTACTTC
TRBD1	.	TRBJ1-1	TRBV19	CASSGRTGGNTEAFF	TGTGCCAGTAGTGGACGGACAGGGGGGAACACTGAAGCTTTCTTT
TRBD2	.	TRBJ2-3	TRBV6-5	CASRMTSGSTDTQYF	TGTGCCAGCAGAATGACTAGCGGGAGCACAGATACGCAGTATTTT
.	few	TRBJ2-1	TRBV7-8	CASSLDGQPYNEQFF	TGTGCCAGCAGCTTGGACGGACAGCCTTACAATGAGCAGTTCTTC
TRBD1	.	TRBJ1-2	TRBV4-1	CASSHTGGALYGYTF	TGCGCCAGCAGCCACACAGGGGGCGCTCTGTATGGCTACACCTTC
.	.	TRBJ2-1	TRBV10-3	CAIRQGDNNEQFF	TGTGCCATCAGACAGGGAGATAACAATGAGCAGTTCTTC
TRBD1	.	TRBJ2-3	TRBV2	CASSLQGGTDTQYF	TGTGCCAGCAGTTTACAGGGGGGCACAGATACGCAGTATTTT
.	few	TRBJ1-2	TRBV4-1	CASSQGESREGYTF	TGCGCCAGCAGCCAAGGCGAGAGTCGAGAAGGCTACACCTTC
TRBD1	.	TRBJ2-5	TRBV15	CATSKRTGGETQYF	TGTGCCACCAGCAAAAGGACAGGTGGAGAGACCCAGTACTTC
.	.	TRBJ1-2	TRBV25-1	CASSVGGGDGYTF	TGTGCCAGCAGTGTCGGAGGAGGGGATGGCTACACCTTC
TRBD2	.	TRBJ2-3	TRBV2	CASRPPGLAGDGTQYF	TGTGCCAGCAGGCCTCCGGGACTAGCGGGAGATGGAACGCAGTATTTT
TRBD1	once	TRBJ1-2	TRBV6-4	CARGQGDGYTF	TGTGCCAGAGGACAGGGTGATGGCTACACCTTC
TRBD1	.	TRBJ2-1	TRBV5-1	CASSAGTGGMGNEQFF	TGCGCCAGCAGCGCGGGGACAGGGGGAATGGGCAATGAGCAGTTCTTC
TRBD2	.	TRBJ2-3	TRBV18	CASSLLAGATDTQYF	TGTGCCAGCTCACTACTAGCGGGAGCTACAGATACGCAGTATTTT
.	.	TRBJ2-5	TRBV2	CASTNRETQYF	TGTGCCAGCACGAACAGGGAGACCCAGTACTTC
TRBD2	.	TRBJ2-7	TRBV5-1	CASISERGSYEQYF	TGCGCCAGCATTTCGGAGCGGGGATCCTACGAGCAGTACTTC
TRBD2	.	TRBJ2-7	TRBV6-5	CASSSRLAGSYEQYF	TGTGCCAGCAGTTCAAGACTAGCGGGATCCTACGAGCAGTACTTC
.	.	TRBJ2-7	TRBV28	CASSKDSSYEQYF	TGTGCCAGCAGTAAAGACAGCTCCTACGAGCAGTACTTC